The T cell receptor beta chain described here comes from a study of shared clonotypes between healthy human individuals. Broader study findings: In a few donors, around 5% of naive CD4 clonotypes appeared in common.

In the sorted-subset replicate PCRs, around 0.2 ug DNA, 25,000 to 35,000 T cell genomes, was used. The table came from immunoSEQ multiplex PCR; TCRdb's copy has only in-frame clones and leaves some out. The table lists some 1.5 million clones, under 99% of them singletons. As regards this clone: No antigen is known for it.

V was clipped by 3 bases and J by 3 bases, with 21 bases between them. Germline CDR1 KGHSH, CDR2 LQKENI. This CDR3 contains 19 residues. The sequence was collected from a man aged 25-45 years in good health. This rearrangement joins TRBV18 to TRBJ2-6; weak D call: TRBD1 (6 bases). The sample consisted of naive CD4+ T cells sorted from blood. Subset in this sample: CD45RA+ positively selected. The CDR3 here is CASSPKMTGIISGANVLTF. The DNA for the CDR3 is TGTGCCAGCTCACCGAAAATGACAGGAATCATCAGTGGGGCCAACGTCCTGACTTTC.